The present T cell receptor beta chain was sequenced within a study of blood T cell repertoires in COVID-19. Study context: The United States, Italy and Spain provided the acute and convalescent COVID-19 samples. From T cells, B-cell-depleted T cells, or PBMCs came the material, which was cDNA or gDNA.

V shed 6 bases and J 2 bases; nucleotides not matched to a gene: 4. Germline loops: CDR1 LNHDA, CDR2 SQIVND (reference sequence). This CDR3 comprises 16 residues. In the source study's methods: Estimated nucleated cell counts came from reference gene primer amplification. Some clones are missing from TCRdb's copy, which holds only in-frame ones; the method was immunoSEQ multiplex PCR. The V and J calls and clone size were taken over from that table, and D and trimming were inferred from the DNA. The repertoire has about 66,000 clones, roughly 80% of them found once; the top ten carry 5% to 8%. The V call is TRBV19, the J call TRBJ2-2, with 12 bases identical to TRBD2. The source material was peripheral blood. The sequence came from a man in his fifties or sixties with acute or convalescent COVID-19. The CDR3 coding sequence is TGTGCCAGTAGCCGGACTAGCGGGGCCAACACCGGGGAGCTGTTTTTT. Translated: CASSRTSGANTGELFF. The full variable domain, completed using reference TRBV19 and TRBJ2-2, is DGGITQSPKYLFRKEGQNVTLSCEQNLNHDAMYWYRQDPGQGLRLIYYSQIVNDFQKGDIAEGYSVSREKKESFPLTVTSAQKNPTAFYLCASSRTSGANTGELFFGEGSRLTVL.